This T cell receptor (beta chain) is from a study of blood T cell repertoires in COVID-19. The CDR3 is made up of 13 amino acids. The germline V and J ends were trimmed by 5 bases and 4 bases, with 11 bases remaining between them. Germline loops: CDR1 WSHSY, CDR2 SAAADI. TCRdb's table, derived via immunoSEQ multiplex PCR, lists solely in-frame clones and lacks some. Among fewer than 300,000 clones listed, around 79% were seen once. The chain carries TRBV10-2 and TRBJ2-5; a possible D gene is TRBD2 (6 bases). The sequence derives from a woman older than 75 with acute or convalescent COVID-19. Sequencing was done on a sample of peripheral blood. CDR3 sequence: CASSRDFGETQYF. DNA of the CDR3: TGCGCCAGCAGTCGGGACTTTGGAGAGACCCAGTACTTC.